This is a list of T cell receptor beta chains from one sample in a study of blood T cell repertoires in COVID-19. Some clones are missing from TCRdb's copy, which holds only in-frame ones; the method was immunoSEQ multiplex PCR. The repertoire holds under 350,000 clones, with around 86% as singletons. The material sequenced was PBMCs or T cells enriched from blood (not recorded which). The source of these receptors is a middle-aged woman with acute COVID-19. The CDR3 runs from the conserved cysteine through the conserved F or W. A D gene is named only where the DNA matches it firmly. Size values are once, few and many counts, or a class for expanded clones, and some rows have none.

CDR3 length: 13; clone size: NA; V gene: TRBV7-7; D gene: TRBD2; J gene: TRBJ2-1; CDR3 DNA: TGTGCCAGCAGCTTAGCGGGGGGGTATGAGCAGTTCTTC; CDR3 protein: CASSLAGGYEQFF
CDR3 length: 17; clone size: NA; V gene: TRBV15; D gene: NA; J gene: TRBJ2-2; CDR3 DNA: TGTGCCACCAGCAGAGATATAGGGGTAGGGGCGTCCGGGGAGCTGTTTTTT; CDR3 protein: CATSRDIGVGASGELFF
CDR3 length: 15; clone size: NA; V gene: TRBV15; D gene: TRBD1; J gene: TRBJ2-3; CDR3 DNA: TGTGCCACCAGCATTGAAACAGGGGTTATAGATACGCAGTATTTT; CDR3 protein: CATSIETGVIDTQYF
CDR3 length: 15; clone size: NA; V gene: TRBV5-4; D gene: NA; J gene: TRBJ1-1; CDR3 DNA: TGTGCCAGCAGCTTGGACAGGCCAGAAAACACTGAAGCTTTCTTT; CDR3 protein: CASSLDRPENTEAFF
CDR3 length: 17; clone size: few; V gene: TRBV28; D gene: NA; J gene: TRBJ1-5; CDR3 DNA: TGTGCCAGCAGTTCATGGTGGGGCAGTTATAGCAATCAGCCCCAGCATTTT; CDR3 protein: CASSSWWGSYSNQPQHF
CDR3 length: 13; clone size: NA; V gene: TRBV20-1; D gene: NA; J gene: TRBJ1-6; CDR3 DNA: TGCAGTGCTAGTACAGGGATTAATTCACCCCTCCACTTT; CDR3 protein: CSASTGINSPLHF
CDR3 length: 15; clone size: NA; V gene: TRBV19; D gene: TRBD1; J gene: TRBJ1-5; CDR3 DNA: TGTGCCAGTAGTACCGGGACAGGGGCTATCATTCCCCAGCATTTT; CDR3 protein: CASSTGTGAIIPQHF
CDR3 length: 17; clone size: NA; V gene: TRBV6-1; D gene: TRBD1; J gene: TRBJ1-5; CDR3 DNA: TGTGCCAGCAGTGTATCGGCGACAGGGTTGGCGTTACAGCCCCAGCATTTT; CDR3 protein: CASSVSATGLALQPQHF
CDR3 length: 15; clone size: NA; V gene: TRBV19; D gene: NA; J gene: TRBJ2-3; CDR3 DNA: TGTGCCAGTAGTATGGGGCGAGTCGGCACAGATACGCAGTATTTT; CDR3 protein: CASSMGRVGTDTQYF
CDR3 length: 13; clone size: NA; V gene: TRBV11-3; D gene: NA; J gene: TRBJ2-2; CDR3 DNA: TGTGCCAGCAGCTTAGGGCCGTCCGGGGAGCTGTTTTTT; CDR3 protein: CASSLGPSGELFF
CDR3 length: 15; clone size: NA; V gene: TRBV9; D gene: NA; J gene: TRBJ2-3; CDR3 DNA: TGTGCCAGCAGCGTAGCTGGACATAGCACAGATACGCAGTATTTT; CDR3 protein: CASSVAGHSTDTQYF
CDR3 length: 16; clone size: once; V gene: TRBV19; D gene: TRBD1; J gene: TRBJ2-4; CDR3 DNA: TGTGCCAGTAGTATTGGACAGGGTTTTGACAAAAACATTCAGTACTTC; CDR3 protein: CASSIGQGFDKNIQYF
CDR3 length: 15; clone size: NA; V gene: TRBV19; D gene: NA; J gene: TRBJ1-4; CDR3 DNA: TGTGCCAGTAGTCTGGGAGTGGGTCGGGATGAAAAACTGTTTTTT; CDR3 protein: CASSLGVGRDEKLFF
CDR3 length: 14; clone size: NA; V gene: TRBV10-3; D gene: TRBD1; J gene: TRBJ2-3; CDR3 DNA: TGTGCCACCAACCGGGACAGGGGAACAGATACGCAGTATTTT; CDR3 protein: CATNRDRGTDTQYF
CDR3 length: 15; clone size: NA; V gene: TRBV7-9; D gene: TRBD1; J gene: TRBJ2-3; CDR3 DNA: TGTGCCAGCAGCAAAGGGGACAGAGGCACAGATACGCAGTATTTT; CDR3 protein: CASSKGDRGTDTQYF
CDR3 length: 14; clone size: few; V gene: TRBV4-1; D gene: NA; J gene: TRBJ1-1; CDR3 DNA: TGCGCCAGCAGCCACGAAACACGGAACACTGAAGCTTTCTTT; CDR3 protein: CASSHETRNTEAFF
CDR3 length: 14; clone size: NA; V gene: TRBV10-3; D gene: TRBD1; J gene: TRBJ2-1; CDR3 DNA: TGTGCCATCAGTGAACAGGGGGCCTACAATGAGCAGTTCTTC; CDR3 protein: CAISEQGAYNEQFF
CDR3 length: 16; clone size: NA; V gene: TRBV5-6; D gene: NA; J gene: TRBJ2-1; CDR3 DNA: TGTGCCAGCAGCTTGGCTGGGGGGACGATTTACAATGAGCAGTTCTTC; CDR3 protein: CASSLAGGTIYNEQFF
CDR3 length: 15; clone size: NA; V gene: TRBV7-9; D gene: NA; J gene: TRBJ1-3; CDR3 DNA: TGTGCCAGCAGCCTATCGGGGGGGAGAAGAAACACCATATATTTT; CDR3 protein: CASSLSGGRRNTIYF
CDR3 length: 17; clone size: NA; V gene: TRBV11-2; D gene: TRBD2; J gene: TRBJ2-1; CDR3 DNA: TGTGCCAGCAGCTTAGTTGGGAGGGGACTAGCGGGCGATGAGCAGTTCTTC; CDR3 protein: CASSLVGRGLAGDEQFF
CDR3 length: 14; clone size: NA; V gene: TRBV19; D gene: TRBD1; J gene: TRBJ1-5; CDR3 DNA: TGTGCCAGTAGTCTTACAGGGGGCTGGCAGCCCCAGCATTTT; CDR3 protein: CASSLTGGWQPQHF
CDR3 length: 14; clone size: NA; V gene: TRBV6-5; D gene: NA; J gene: TRBJ1-6; CDR3 DNA: TGTGCCAGCAGTAGACAGGCCCTTAATTCACCCCTCCACTTT; CDR3 protein: CASSRQALNSPLHF
CDR3 length: 12; clone size: NA; V gene: TRBV11-2; D gene: TRBD1; J gene: TRBJ1-2; CDR3 DNA: TGTGCCAGCAGGGACAGGGACTATGGCTACACCTTC; CDR3 protein: CASRDRDYGYTF
CDR3 length: 15; clone size: NA; V gene: TRBV7-6; D gene: TRBD1; J gene: TRBJ2-7; CDR3 DNA: TGTGCCAGCAGCCCCTTACCCGGGACAGGCTACGAGCAGTACTTC; CDR3 protein: CASSPLPGTGYEQYF